Listed below are T cell receptor beta chains from one sample, sequenced in a study of T cell repertoires in cytomegalovirus infection. The antigens these receptors bind are not known. TCRdb called the reads again in MiXCR, with one record for every CDR3 protein. There are approximately 910,000 distinct CDR3 sequences in the sample; under 40% occur only once, and about an eighth lies in the top ten. Here the sequenced sample was cultured CD8+ T cells from PBMCs, taken from culture after CMV antigen stimulation. The receptors were gathered from a human donor in good health (CMV status not recorded). Some clones in this sample may be carry-over from other donors' samples. Each CDR3 is given with its conserved first and last residue. A D gene is named only where the DNA matches it firmly. Size is omitted from some rows. Given values are once, few, many or a class for expanded clones.

NA NA TRBJ1-1 TRBV4-3 TGCGCCAGCAGCCAATCCAGGGGCGATTTTTATGGCACTGAAGCTTTCTTT CASSQSRGDFYGTEAFF
NA TRBD1 TRBJ2-2 TRBV19 TGTGCCAGTAGTCGGACAGGGGGCTCTAGCACCGGGGAGCTGTTTTTT CASSRTGGSSTGELFF
few NA TRBJ1-1 TRBV12-5 TGTGCTAGTGGTCCCGCCGTTCTCCTCGGCGGAGCTTTCTTT CASGPAVLLGGAFF
NA TRBD2 TRBJ2-2 TRBV11-1 TGTGCCAGCAGCTTGGGTTTAAGCGGGGCGCCAGGTTCCCCGAACACCGGGGAGCTGTTTTTT CASSLGLSGAPGSPNTGELFF
NA TRBD2 TRBJ2-2 TRBV28 TGTGCCAGCAGTTTACTAGCGGGGGCCCCGAACACCGGGGAGCTGTTTTTT CASSLLAGAPNTGELFF
NA NA TRBJ1-2 TRBV29-1 TGCAGCGTCCCGGGACGCGTGGACGGCTACACCTTC CSVPGRVDGYTF
few TRBD1 TRBJ2-2 TRBV4-2 TGTGCCAGCAGCCACACACAGGGGGTGTACACCGGGGAGCTGTTTTTT CASSHTQGVYTGELFF
NA NA TRBJ1-2 TRBV19 TGTGCCAGTAGGGACAGCTCCTTTTACTATGGCTACACCTTC CASRDSSFYYGYTF
few NA TRBJ2-3 TRBV2 TGTGCCAGCGTCCGTGGGGATGGCGGAGATACGCAGTATTTT CASVRGDGGDTQYF
NA NA TRBJ1-1 TRBV9 TGTGCCAGCAGCCATATTCTGGGGTTCACTGAAGCTTTCTTT CASSHILGFTEAFF
few NA TRBJ2-1 TRBV20-1 TGCAGTGCTAGTCCCGAACCGGCGCCTCTTTACAATGAGCAGTTCTTC CSASPEPAPLYNEQFF
few NA TRBJ1-4 TRBV7-9 TGTGCCAGCAGCAATCGGGAGGTTTATAATGAAAAACTGTTTTTT CASSNREVYNEKLFF
few TRBD1 TRBJ1-5 TRBV10-3 TGTGCCATCCAGGGGGGCTACGATCAGCCCCAGCATTTT CAIQGGYDQPQHF
NA TRBD2 TRBJ2-2 TRBV13 TGTGCCAGCAGCTTCGGGACTAGAATCGGCACCGGGGAGCTGTTTTTT CASSFGTRIGTGELFF
many NA TRBJ1-5 TRBV7-6 TGTGCCAGCAGCCGAGGCATTGGTCAGCCCCAGCATTTT CASSRGIGQPQHF
many TRBD1 TRBJ2-1 TRBV7-2 TGTGCCAGCAGCCCAAGCGGGACAGGGAATAATGAGCAGTTCTTC CASSPSGTGNNEQFF
NA NA TRBJ2-3 TRBV12-3/TRBV12-4 TGTGCCAGCAAGATCCCCACAGATACGCAGTATTTT CASKIPTDTQYF
few NA TRBJ1-6 TRBV6-5 TGTGCCAGCAGTTACAGGGGAGACCATTCACCCCTCCACTTT CASSYRGDHSPLHF
NA TRBD1 TRBJ2-7 TRBV12-3/TRBV12-4 TGTGCCAGCAGTTTAAGGAGACAGGGCGGTGGCTACGAGCAGTACTTC CASSLRRQGGGYEQYF
NA NA TRBJ2-3 TRBV9 TGTGCCAGCAGCGTCGCACGGACCCCTAGGAACACAGATACGCAGTATTTT CASSVARTPRNTDTQYF
NA NA TRBJ2-1 TRBV7-8 TGTGCCAGCAGTCTGACACCTAGCTCCTACAATGAGCAGTTCTTC CASSLTPSSYNEQFF
NA TRBD1 TRBJ1-4 TRBV7-4 TGTGCCAGCAACAGGGGTCGGCAGGCTAATGAAAAACTGTTTTTT CASNRGRQANEKLFF
NA NA TRBJ1-1 TRBV5-1 TGCGCCAGCAGCAAGACAGGAATGAACACTGAAGCTTTCTTT CASSKTGMNTEAFF
NA TRBD1 TRBJ2-2 TRBV7-9 TGTGCCAGCAGCCACCGGGACAGGGGGTATACCGGGGAGCTGTTTTTT CASSHRDRGYTGELFF
NA TRBD1 TRBJ2-1 TRBV5-4 TGTGCCAGCAGCTTGGACGGGACAGCTTCCTACAATGAGCAGTTCTTC CASSLDGTASYNEQFF
few NA TRBJ1-5 TRBV7-9 TGTGCCAGCAGCTTAGGGTACAGGCTAGATCAGCCCCAGCATTTT CASSLGYRLDQPQHF
NA NA TRBJ2-2 TRBV5-1 TGCGCCAGCAAGGACGGGGGTTACACCGGGGAGCTGTTTTTT CASKDGGYTGELFF
few TRBD2 TRBJ2-5 TRBV12-3/TRBV12-4 TGTGCCAGCAGTTCCTCTAGCGGGGGGTCCCAAGAGACCCAGTACTTC CASSSSSGGSQETQYF
NA NA TRBJ1-5 TRBV19 TGTGCCAGTAGTATTTCCGTCAATCAGCCCCAGCATTTT CASSISVNQPQHF
once TRBD1 TRBJ1-1 TRBV19 TGTGCCAGTAGTACAGGGGGAGATACTGAAGCTTTCTTT CASSTGGDTEAFF
NA TRBD1 TRBJ1-2 TRBV6-4 TGTGCCAGCAGTGAGGGACAGGGAATGTTGGGCTATGGCTACACCTTC CASSEGQGMLGYGYTF
NA NA TRBJ1-1 TRBV6-2/TRBV6-3 TGTGCCAGCAACAATGGGCGGTCCCTGGGGACTGAAGCTTTCTTT CASNNGRSLGTEAFF
few NA TRBJ1-6 TRBV5-1 TGCGCCAGCAGCTTGGAGGGGGACAATTCACCCCTCCACTTT CASSLEGDNSPLHF
few NA TRBJ2-5 TRBV24-1 TGTGCCACCAAATCAGGGCGGGGGCCCGAGACCCAGTACTTC CATKSGRGPETQYF
NA NA TRBJ2-1 TRBV24-1 TGTGCCACCAGTGATGGTCTGGTCAGGCAGTTCTTC CATSDGLVRQFF
NA TRBD1 TRBJ2-7 TRBV7-9 TGTGCCAGCAGCTCCTTACTCCGGGACAGCATGGGGGAGCAGTACTTC CASSSLLRDSMGEQYF
many TRBD1 TRBJ1-6 TRBV7-8 TGTGCCAGCAGCTTGGGGACAGGGCCGGGTTCACCCCTCCACTTT CASSLGTGPGSPLHF
NA TRBD2 TRBJ2-5 TRBV5-1 TGCGCCAGCAGCCCGAGACTAGCGGGGGTACTTCAAGAGACCCAGTACTTC CASSPRLAGVLQETQYF
few NA TRBJ2-3 TRBV27 TGTGCCAGCAGTTTAGGAACTACAGACACAGATACGCAGTATTTT CASSLGTTDTDTQYF
NA NA TRBJ2-3 TRBV7-2 TGTGCCAGCAGCCCATGGGTTGCAGATACGCAGTATTTT CASSPWVADTQYF
few NA TRBJ1-2 TRBV10-3 TGTGCCATCAGTGAATTTTCGGCAGGACAGAACTATGGCTACACCTTC CAISEFSAGQNYGYTF
NA NA TRBJ1-2 TRBV6-5 TGTGCCAGCAGTTACCCAGGCGGGGGGCAGGATGGCTACACCTTC CASSYPGGGQDGYTF
NA TRBD2 TRBJ2-3 TRBV5-4 TGTGCCAGCAGCTCCCTAGCGGGGGAGGAGACAGATACGCAGTATTTT CASSSLAGEETDTQYF
few TRBD1 TRBJ1-5 TRBV20-1 TGCAGTGCTACCTCCGGACAGGGAGTTATTTATAGCAATCAGCCCCAGCATTTT CSATSGQGVIYSNQPQHF
NA TRBD1 TRBJ1-5 TRBV28 TGTGCCAGTCGTTGGGTGGGGACAGGGCTGGGCAATCAGCCCCAGCATTTT CASRWVGTGLGNQPQHF
few TRBD1 TRBJ1-4 TRBV12-5 TGTGCTAGTGGTTTGGTAGACAGGGCCATCTCAACTAATGAAAAACTGTTTTTT CASGLVDRAISTNEKLFF
many NA TRBJ2-1 TRBV5-6 TGTGCCAGCAGCTTGGGACCCCCTGAGCAGTTCTTC CASSLGPPEQFF
NA NA TRBJ2-3 TRBV2 TGTGCCAGCACCCCGACAGACACTAGCACAGATACGCAGTATTTT CASTPTDTSTDTQYF